The source of this T cell receptor (beta chain) is a study of early T cells in non-severe SARS-CoV-2 infection. TCRdb itself ran the 5' RACE reads through MiXCR, one entry per CDR3 protein. Of tens of thousands of distinct CDR3 sequences detected, about 15% appear once; the ten largest clones hold around 6%. The V and J ends lost 2 bases and 5 bases respectively, with 12 bases between them. This CDR3 comprises 14 residues. CDR1 and CDR2 from the germline V gene are MNHNY and SVGAGI (reference sequence). Many counts were recorded for this clonotype. This clonotype was sampled from an adult who was a healthcare worker with PCR-confirmed SARS-CoV-2 infection or an uninfected control (not recorded which). The chain links TRBV6-6 to TRBJ2-5; D is perhaps TRBD1 or TRBD2 (5 bases each). Sequenced sample: whole blood. The CDR3 coding sequence is TGTGCCAGCAGTTACCGGGACCGCCGGGAGACCCAGTACTTC. Translating it yields CASSYRDRRETQYF.